The T cell receptor (beta chain) described here comes from a study of T cells after yellow fever vaccination. Findings of the study overall: Once the booster was given, most primary-vaccination clones reappeared, at 95% to 98% for CD4 and 88% for CD8. FACS-sorted repertoires could contain abundant clonotypes contaminating from the bulk population. Few clonotypes appeared in both CD4 and CD8 compartments. The secondary response was weaker but peaked faster, day 5 versus 15.

With respect to this clonotype: Its matching antigen is unknown.

In TCRdb, the 5' RACE reads were re-called with MiXCR into one record per CDR3 protein. The sample holds 450,000 to 550,000 distinct CDR3 sequences, 15% to 20% seen once. The V end was cut by 5 bases, the J end by 4 bases, with 15 bases between. There are 15 residues in the CDR3. From germline, CDR1 is LNHDA and CDR2 SQIVND (reference sequence). This clonotype was obtained from a man younger than 40 who received the YFV17D yellow fever vaccine. The chain has TRBV19 and TRBJ2-1, with D possibly called TRBD1 or TRBD2 (7 bases each). The sequencing used PBMCs, collected 15 days after the yellow fever booster vaccination. This chain's CDR3 is CASSVRQGGYNEQFF. The CDR3 DNA reads TGTGCCAGTAGTGTCCGACAGGGAGGGTACAATGAGCAGTTCTTC.